What follows is one T cell receptor (beta chain) and its context. In this sample, this clonotype turned up a few times. Its cognate antigen has yet to be identified. No much larger clonotype is one base removed from it; base qualities were not supplied. PBMCs were isolated by Ficoll-Paque density gradient centrifugation. The CDR3 contains 16 residues, cysteine and phenylalanine counted. Of all the DNA, just the CDR3 is kept, 48 bases in frame from base 1. CDR1 MRHNA and CDR2 SNTAGT are derived from the germline V gene. Ends trimmed: V by 3 bases, J by 2 bases; bases unmatched to a gene: 5. Sequenced using an Illumina NovaSeq 6000. cDNA libraries for TCRalpha and TCRbeta were prepared by 5'RACE using constant-segment primers, with sample barcodes and unique molecular identifiers added. RNA was extracted from every sample with Trizol reagent. The libraries were amplified in two PCR steps, and the second step added a second sample barcode and Illumina TruSeq adapters. Sequencing of libraries was performed on an Illumina NovaSeq with 2 x 150 bp paired-end reads. Concerning the study's data processing: The reads were demultiplexed and collapsed into UMI-guided consensus sequences using migec v1.2.7. With mixcr v2.1.11, UMI consensuses were aligned to TRA and TRB V and J templates and assembled into clonotypes. A clonotype was counted as expanded or contracted only if both edgeR and NoisET called the change significant, with noise models trained on biological replicates. For edgeR calls, the cutoffs were a false discovery rate-adjusted p below 0.01 and a log2 fold-change threshold of 1. As an exploratory analysis of dynamics, max-normalized trajectories of the 1000 most abundant clonotypes were examined with PCA combined with hierarchical clustering. The CD4 or CD8 phenotype of responding clones was assigned using the separately sequenced CD4+ and CD8+ repertoires. In-frame beta chains were kept once TCRdb had trimmed the public reads at Q25 with fastp and called clones with MiXCR. CDR3 protein duplicates are merged, each entry listing the most common genes and DNA. TCRdb, not the authors, supplied the V and J calls. The table for this sample lists fewer than 650,000 distinct CDR3 sequences; about a fifth of them were counted only once. About 8.7% of the sample belongs to the ten largest clones.

The data were obtained in a study of T-cell memory formation after mild COVID-19 (dated by TCRdb to about 2021). Broadly, across the study: TCR sequence clusters from the two donors were largely donor specific. Longitudinal TCRalpha and TCRbeta repertoire sequencing tracked T-cell clones expanding and contracting after mild COVID-19 in two donors. The cohort comprised two young, previously healthy adult volunteers, one female and one male. The paper's findings and limits, for the study overall: SARS-CoV-2 specificity of the second-wave clones peaking on day 37 was not confirmed. Contracting CD4+ clones were found mainly in CM and EM memory subsets, while CD8+ clones were enriched in EMRA. Clones contracting from day 15 to 85 had balanced CD4/CD8 phenotypes, while a second wave expanding from day 15 to 37 was biased towards CD4+. Some responding clones were found in pre-infection memory, which suggests that pre-existing cross-reactive memory T cells took part in the SARS-CoV-2 response. Only two mild cases were covered by the study, and larger cohorts that include severe cases with pre-infection samples were considered necessary.

The rearranged chain carries TRBV6-4 and TRBJ2-3; the junction holds 10 bases that match TRBD2. This clonotype was obtained from an adult woman who had mild COVID-19 (a few samples of this study predate the infection). The sample titles of this study are shuffled in the database, so cell type and time point are left out; the donor was told from shared clones. The sequencing input was PBMCs or a T cell subset sorted from them (not recorded which). In nucleotides, the sequence is TGTGCCAGCAGTGAAGAGAGCGGGAGGGCCACAGATACGCAGTATTTT. Its protein product is CASSEESGRATDTQYF.